A single sample gave rise to the 11 T cell receptor beta chains below, sequenced in a study of low-dose radiotherapy and immunotherapy resistance in tumors. With TRAV- and TRBV-specific primers, first-strand cDNA was made, covering the alpha and beta chains. With a constant-region primer and a V-primer adapter, TCRs were subjected to roughly 18 PCR cycles of amplification. MiXCR, run by TCRdb on the reads, gives a single entry per CDR3 protein. This table holds roughly 7,300 distinct CDR3 sequences, 65% to 90% found once. The receptor source for this set is a human donor with advanced metastatic prostate, ovarian, gallbladder or colorectal cancer (not recorded which). This table probably holds off-target reads from a library built for another chain.

The V call is TRBV5-1, the J call TRBJ1-4; D is unresolved. The CDR3 is made up of 14 amino acids. V lost 4 bases to trimming and J lost 5 bases, with 12 bases between them. From germline, CDR1 is SGHRS and CDR2 YFSETQ. CDR3 sequence reads: CASSPGWTNEKLFF. CDR3 in DNA: TGCGCCAGCAGCCCGGGGTGGACCAATGAAAAACTGTTTTTT.

The V call is TRBV2, the J call TRBJ2-2; TRBD2 might be the D (6 bases). The germline V gene encodes CDR1 SNHLY and CDR2 FYNNEI. V was pared by 0 bases and J by 15 bases, with 14 bases between. The CDR3 runs to 13 residues. The CDR3 region is CASSEAMRGGVFF. The CDR3 bases are TGTGCCAGCAGTGAAGCGATGCGGGGTGGGGTGTTTTTT.

The V gene is TRBV9, the J gene TRBJ2-3; 10 bases agree with TRBD1. The CDR3 is made up of 18 amino acids. With 3 bases clipped from V and 4 bases from J, the junction kept 14 bases outside the gene matches. Germline CDR1 is SGDLS and CDR2 is YYNGEE. CDR3 coding DNA: TGTGCCAGCAGCGGACGATCAACCGGGACAGGGGTTCCAGATACGCAGTATTTT. Protein product: CASSGRSTGTGVPDTQYF.

The chain has TRBV5-4 and TRBJ2-3, with D unclear. The CDR3 covers 16 residues. Germline V gives CDR1 SGHNT, CDR2 YYREEE (reference sequence). V was shortened by 3 bases and J by 1 base, with 15 bases between the two germline ends. This chain's CDR3 is CASSSPKDGGTDTQYF. CDR3 DNA: TGTGCCAGCAGCTCTCCTAAAGACGGTGGCACAGATACGCAGTATTTT.

The chain is built from TRBV9 and TRBJ2-3, with D perhaps given as TRBD1 or TRBD2 (5 bases each). V shed 0 bases and J shed 1 base, with 15 bases lying between them. Germline CDR1 reads SGDLS; CDR2 reads YYNGEE. This CDR3 comprises 17 residues. CDR3 in DNA: TGTGCCAGCAGCGTAGTTTCGGGGCTACTACGCACAGATACGCAGTATTTT. This codes for CASSVVSGLLRTDTQYF.

On this clonotype: A junction end diverges from the germline sequence, so it may reflect a read error. The genes are TRBV12-3 or TRBV12-4 and TRBJ1-1, with D hard to call. The CDR3 has 15 residues. The CDR3 nucleotides read TGTGCCAGCAGCTACGTAGCCTCTATGAACGCTGAAGCTTTCTTT. Translation gives CASSYVASMNAEAFF.

This clonotype was observed a handful of times. The genes are TRBV12-3 or TRBV12-4 and TRBJ1-5; D possibly corresponds to TRBD1 (5 bases). The V and J ends lost 4 bases and 0 bases respectively, with 10 bases between them. The CDR3 spans 15 residues. CDR3 sequence reads: CASSWQGYSNQPQHF. For the CDR3, the DNA is TGTGCCAGCAGTTGGCAGGGTTATAGCAATCAGCCCCAGCATTTT.

This clonotype was seen only a few times. The rearrangement uses TRBV20-1 and TRBJ1-5; D possibly corresponds to TRBD1 (5 bases). This CDR3 is 20 amino acids long. V lost 1 base and J lost 0, with 25 bases in between. Per the germline V gene, CDR1 is DFQATT and CDR2 is SNEGSKA (reference sequence). This CDR3 reads CSARAPRGDREGYSNQPQHF. CDR3 coding DNA: TGCAGTGCTAGAGCTCCTCGAGGTGACAGAGAGGGATATAGCAATCAGCCCCAGCATTTT.

Written as DNA, the CDR3 is TGTGCCAGCAGTCTCCTCCTAGCGGGGGACGAGCAGTACTTC. This gives the protein CASSLLLAGDEQYF. The J gene is TRBJ2-7, the V gene TRBV12-3 or TRBV12-4, with 10 bases that match TRBD2. The CDR3 loop spans 14 amino acids. With 5 bases clipped from V and 5 bases from J, the junction kept 6 bases outside the gene matches.

There are a few counts of this clonotype. The rearrangement uses TRBV24-1 and TRBJ2-1; 7 bases are shared with TRBD1. The V segment lost 10 bases and the J segment 3 bases; nucleotides outside the gene matches: 5. The CDR3 has 13 amino acids. CDR1 KGHDR and CDR2 SFDVKD come from the germline V gene. The CDR3 loop is CATGGQDYNEQFF. The CDR3 DNA is TGTGCCACGGGCGGACAGGACTACAATGAGCAGTTCTTC.

The chain combines TRBV20-1 with TRBJ2-2, with D unresolved. Germline lookup yields CDR1 DFQATT and CDR2 SNEGSKA (reference sequence). The CDR3 sequence is 15 residues long. The V end lost 3 bases, the J end lost 3 bases, and 14 bases lay between the germline ends. CDR3 in DNA: TGCAGTGCTAGTTTCTCGAAGAAGGACACCGGGGAGCTGTTTTTT. Encoded protein: CSASFSKKDTGELFF.